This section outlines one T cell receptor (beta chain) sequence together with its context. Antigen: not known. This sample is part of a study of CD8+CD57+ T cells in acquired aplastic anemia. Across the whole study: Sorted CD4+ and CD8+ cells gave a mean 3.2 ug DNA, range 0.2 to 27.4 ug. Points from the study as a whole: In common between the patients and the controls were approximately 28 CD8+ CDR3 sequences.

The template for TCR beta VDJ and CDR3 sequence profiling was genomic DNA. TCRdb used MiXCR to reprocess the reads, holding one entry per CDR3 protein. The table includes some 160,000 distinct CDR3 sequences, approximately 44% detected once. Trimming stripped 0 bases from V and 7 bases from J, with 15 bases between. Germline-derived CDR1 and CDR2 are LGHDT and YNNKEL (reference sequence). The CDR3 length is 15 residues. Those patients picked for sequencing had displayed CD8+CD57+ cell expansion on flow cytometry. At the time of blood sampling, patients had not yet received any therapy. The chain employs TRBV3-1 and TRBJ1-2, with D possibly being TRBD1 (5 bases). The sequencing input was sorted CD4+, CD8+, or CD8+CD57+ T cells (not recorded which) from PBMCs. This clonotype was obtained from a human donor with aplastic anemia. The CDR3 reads CASSQDRIGASGYTF. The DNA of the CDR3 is TGTGCCAGCAGCCAAGATCGGATTGGGGCTTCTGGCTACACCTTC.